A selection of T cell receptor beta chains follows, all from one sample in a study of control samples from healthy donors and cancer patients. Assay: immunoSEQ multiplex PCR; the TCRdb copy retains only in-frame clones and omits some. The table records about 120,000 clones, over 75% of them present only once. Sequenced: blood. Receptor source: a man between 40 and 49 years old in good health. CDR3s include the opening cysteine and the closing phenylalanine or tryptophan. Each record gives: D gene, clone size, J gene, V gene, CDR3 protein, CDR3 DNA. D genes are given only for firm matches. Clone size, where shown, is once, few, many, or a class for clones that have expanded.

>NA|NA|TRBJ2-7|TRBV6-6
CASHAPESSYEQYF
TGTGCCTCCCACGCCCCGGAGAGCTCCTACGAGCAGTACTTC
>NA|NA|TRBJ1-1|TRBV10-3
CATGGDRMNTEAFF
TGTGCCACTGGGGGTGACAGGATGAACACTGAAGCTTTCTTT
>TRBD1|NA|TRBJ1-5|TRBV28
CASGLPGGHQPQHF
TGTGCCAGCGGGTTACCAGGGGGGCATCAGCCCCAGCATTTT
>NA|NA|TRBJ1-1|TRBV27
CASSLGGGTEAFF
TGTGCCAGCAGTTTAGGGGGGGGCACTGAAGCTTTCTTT
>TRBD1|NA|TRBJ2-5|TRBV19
CASSIGGTGPETQYF
TGTGCCAGTAGTATCGGAGGGACAGGGCCGGAGACCCAGTACTTC
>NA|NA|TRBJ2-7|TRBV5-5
CASSLVRDLGGGSYEQYF
TGTGCCAGCAGCTTGGTTAGGGACCTGGGAGGGGGCTCCTACGAGCAGTACTTC
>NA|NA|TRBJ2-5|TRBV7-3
CASSLYPRLAEKETQYF
TGTGCCAGCAGCTTATACCCCCGTCTAGCCGAAAAAGAGACCCAGTACTTC
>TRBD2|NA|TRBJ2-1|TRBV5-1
CASSGMIAGGPVNEQFF
TGCGCCAGCAGCGGGATGATAGCGGGGGGGCCGGTTAATGAGCAGTTCTTC
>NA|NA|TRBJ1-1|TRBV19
CASQDSLGDVEAFF
TGTGCCAGCCAGGACAGCCTCGGGGATGTCGAAGCTTTCTTT
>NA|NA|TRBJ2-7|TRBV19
CASSMGPGALDEQYF
TGTGCCAGTAGTATGGGGCCAGGCGCCCTGGACGAGCAGTACTTC
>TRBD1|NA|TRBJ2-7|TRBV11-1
CASSSSGTGGYEQYF
TGTGCCAGCAGCTCAAGTGGGACAGGGGGCTACGAGCAGTACTTC
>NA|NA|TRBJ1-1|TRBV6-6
CASSYSRQNTEAFF
TGTGCCAGCAGTTACTCGCGACAGAACACTGAAGCTTTCTTT
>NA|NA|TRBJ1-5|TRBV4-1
CASSQDGWVGIANQPQHF
TGCGCCAGCAGCCAAGATGGGTGGGTAGGGATCGCAAATCAGCCCCAGCATTTT
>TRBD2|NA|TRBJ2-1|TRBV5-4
CASSPGLAGGSSYNEQFF
TGTGCCAGCAGCCCGGGACTAGCGGGGGGGAGCTCCTACAATGAGCAGTTCTTC
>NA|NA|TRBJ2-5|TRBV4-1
CASSQVGGQTQYF
TGCGCCAGCAGCCAAGTTGGTGGGCAGACCCAGTACTTC
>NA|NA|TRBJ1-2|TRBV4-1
CASSQGGFRSRTGGYTF
TGCGCCAGCAGCCAAGGGGGGTTTAGGAGTCGGACCGGTGGCTACACCTTC
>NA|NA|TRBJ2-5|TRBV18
CASSPAGSGTQYF
TGTGCCAGCTCACCAGCCGGGAGTGGGACCCAGTACTTC
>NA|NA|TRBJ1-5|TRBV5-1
CASGETPVGPQHF
TGCGCCAGCGGCGAAACTCCCGTTGGGCCCCAGCATTTT
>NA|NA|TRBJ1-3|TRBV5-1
CASSSGENTIYF
TGCGCCAGCAGCTCCGGGGAAAACACCATATATTTT
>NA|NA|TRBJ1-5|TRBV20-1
CSASTSPGDQPQHF
TGCAGTGCTAGTACCTCCCCGGGTGATCAGCCCCAGCATTTT
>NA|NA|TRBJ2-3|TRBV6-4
CASSEGTAPTDTQYF
TGTGCCAGCAGTGAAGGAACAGCGCCCACAGATACGCAGTATTTT
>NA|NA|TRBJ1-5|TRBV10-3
CAISEAGNQPQHF
TGTGCCATCAGTGAGGCAGGTAATCAGCCCCAGCATTTT
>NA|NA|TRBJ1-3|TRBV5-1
CASSPLESSGNTIYF
TGCGCCAGCAGCCCCCTGGAGAGCTCTGGAAACACCATATATTTT
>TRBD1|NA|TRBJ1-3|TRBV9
CASSDRTGLNTIYF
TGTGCCAGCAGCGATCGGACAGGGTTAAACACCATATATTTT
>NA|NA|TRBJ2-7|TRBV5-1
CASSLGSSYEQYF
TGCGCCAGCAGCTTGGGCAGCTCCTACGAGCAGTACTTC
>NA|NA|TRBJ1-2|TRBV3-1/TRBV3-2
CASGGPNYGYTF
TGTGCCAGTGGGGGGCCAAACTATGGCTACACCTTC
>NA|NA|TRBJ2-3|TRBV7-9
CASSLQGRRGTDTQYF
TGTGCCAGCAGCTTACAGGGTAGAAGAGGCACAGATACGCAGTATTTT
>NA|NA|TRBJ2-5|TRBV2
CASSEEWGPVAQEAQYF
TGTGCCAGCAGTGAAGAGTGGGGCCCGGTGGCCCAAGAAGCCCAGTACTTC
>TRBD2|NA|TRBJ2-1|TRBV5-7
CASSLPGGPRCNEQFF
TGTGCCAGCAGCTTGCCGGGGGGGCCTCGGTGTAATGAGCAGTTCTTC
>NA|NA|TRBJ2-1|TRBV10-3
CAISTPGQNSYNEQFF
TGTGCCATCAGTACGCCTGGACAGAATTCCTACAATGAGCAGTTCTTC
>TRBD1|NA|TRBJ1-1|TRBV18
CASSSEGGWMNTEAFF
TGTGCCAGCTCATCTGAAGGGGGCTGGATGAACACTGAAGCTTTCTTT
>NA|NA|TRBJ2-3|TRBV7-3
CASSLGSSTDTQYF
TGTGCCAGCAGCTTAGGTTCTAGCACAGATACGCAGTATTTT
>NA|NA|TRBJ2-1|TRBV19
CASSRATSSYNEQFF
TGTGCCAGTAGTAGGGCGACTAGCTCCTACAATGAGCAGTTCTTC
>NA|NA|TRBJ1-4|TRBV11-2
CASSLAAAGAEKLFF
TGTGCCAGCAGCTTAGCGGCGGCAGGGGCTGAAAAACTGTTTTTT
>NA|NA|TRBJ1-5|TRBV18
CASSPSDQPQHF
TGTGCCAGCTCACCATCGGATCAGCCCCAGCATTTT
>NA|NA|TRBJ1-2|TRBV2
CASSVADGYTF
TGTGCCAGCAGTGTGGCCGATGGCTACACCTTC
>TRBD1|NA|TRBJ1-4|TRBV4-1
CASSPGQVGEKLFF
TGCGCCAGCAGCCCCGGACAGGTCGGGGAAAAACTGTTTTTT
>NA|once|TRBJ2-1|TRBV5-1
CASSLAQRSNEQFF
TGCGCCAGCAGCTTGGCCCAGCGGAGCAATGAGCAGTTCTTC